This TCR beta chain was captured in a study of Graves' ophthalmopathy and Graves' hyperthyroidism. Amplified material comprised TCR beta CDR3 regions derived from RNA transcripts. In the first round, RT-PCR was carried out with HTBI primers, and a multiplex PCR formed the second round. MiXCR, run by TCRdb on the multiplex PCR reads, gives a single entry per CDR3 protein. The top ten clones hold approximately 46% of a sample with about 700,000 distinct CDR3 sequences, 40% of them seen once. The clonotype was recovered from an adult man with Graves' ophthalmopathy. The sequenced sample was peripheral blood.

Here the CDR3 DNA reads TGTGCTAGTGGTACCCCGACAGAGACCCAGTACTTC. It is translated as CASGTPTETQYF. The rearrangement joins TRBV12-3 or TRBV12-4 to TRBJ2-5; D remains unclear. The CDR3 totals 12 residues.